The rows below give T cell receptor beta chains drawn from one sample of a study of Ad26.COV2.S vaccination and SARS-CoV-2 variants. The table came from immunoSEQ multiplex PCR; TCRdb's copy has only in-frame clones and leaves some out. The sample comprises fewer than 800,000 clones, more than 70% of which are singletons, and around 1.5% rests with the top ten. The sequences come from peripheral blood, collected in a trial of Ad26.COV2.S vaccine versus placebo. The source is a person aged 18-60 years who received the Ad26.COV2.S COVID-19 vaccine or a placebo. Each CDR3 is given without its conserved first and last residue.

V	J	CDR3
TRBV11-2	TRBJ2-2	ASSLVHSGTLTGELF
TRBV12-3/TRBV12-4	TRBJ2-2	ASSPREAGELF
TRBV9	TRBJ2-3	ASSVGPGGTDTQY
TRBV3-1/TRBV3-2	TRBJ2-5	ASSQGLAGVWETQY
TRBV30	TRBJ1-6	AWRVSRYNSPLH
TRBV7-9	TRBJ2-3	ASMEGAFFSSTDTQY
TRBV2	TRBJ1-2	ASSLAQGAGGGYT
TRBV27	TRBJ2-7	ASRRQGAVGYEQY
TRBV12-3/TRBV12-4	TRBJ2-3	ASTPSGTDTQY
TRBV6-5	TRBJ2-1	ASRSSRNEQF
TRBV5-6	TRBJ1-1	ASSFRDRSTEAF
TRBV6-5	TRBJ2-2	ASSYLWDRPTGELF
TRBV29-1	TRBJ2-1	SARGGSYNEQF
TRBV4-3	TRBJ1-5	ASSQESAAGNRNQPQH
TRBV10-3	TRBJ1-5	AISEESGTYGQPQH
TRBV5-6	TRBJ1-2	ASSPVGGLNGYT
TRBV7-9	TRBJ2-1	ASSLYRTSGTNEQF
TRBV9	TRBJ2-7	ASSVGGGQSYEQY
TRBV7-2	TRBJ1-5	ASSPVTGSPQH
TRBV6-6	TRBJ2-5	ASSPNYPRDIKETQY
TRBV19	TRBJ1-2	ASQTLRGPYGYT
TRBV19	TRBJ1-1	ASRAEGDTEAF
TRBV7-8	TRBJ2-4	ASSLSGAKNIQY
TRBV30	TRBJ1-3	AWSTGSGNTIY
TRBV29-1	TRBJ1-1	SVPTKQNTEAF
TRBV19	TRBJ2-7	ASSIEHGSYEQY
TRBV5-1	TRBJ2-7	ASSLGQGSSSYEQY
TRBV5-8	TRBJ2-7	ASSPGLAAYEQY
TRBV6-5	TRBJ1-6	ASSYKTKISPLH
TRBV3-1/TRBV3-2	TRBJ1-5	ASSQRHGNQPQH
TRBV11-3	TRBJ2-1	ASSRGGTVYNEQF
TRBV19	TRBJ2-2	ASSPWNTGELF
TRBV4-3	TRBJ2-7	ASSPVQRVSNEQY
TRBV7-2	TRBJ2-5	ASSLSLAETQY
TRBV19	TRBJ2-1	ASSAWTGSNEQF
TRBV5-4	TRBJ2-1	ASSLASDYNEQF
TRBV6-2/TRBV6-3	TRBJ2-5	ASSYSNESPGRKTQY
TRBV19	TRBJ1-2	ASSMGDRRNYGYT
TRBV6-5	TRBJ2-5	ASSYLGTSGRQTQY
TRBV7-2	TRBJ2-2	ASSLRQTNTGELF
TRBV6-5	TRBJ1-3	ASSYGQGTTGNTIY
TRBV7-9	TRBJ2-7	ASSHGGGAYEQY
TRBV19	TRBJ2-3	ASSIDGSTDTQY
TRBV11-2	TRBJ2-1	ASSALTSGGGNEQF
TRBV4-1	TRBJ1-2	ASSQAGTGNGYT
TRBV6-1	TRBJ2-7	ASSEYGDYEQY
TRBV30	TRBJ1-5	AWSVTDNQPQH
TRBV30	TRBJ1-1	AGTDGMNTEAF
TRBV19	TRBJ1-2	ASSTGQRNYGYT
TRBV30	TRBJ2-5	AWSAPSTSGEETQY
TRBV7-2	TRBJ2-7	ASSPRRTSGGAGEQY
TRBV5-1	TRBJ2-5	ASSWRASGGQETQY
TRBV10-3	TRBJ1-1	AISESGTGTLREAF
TRBV2	TRBJ2-5	ASRVRDRAGETQY
TRBV5-1	TRBJ1-1	ASSLAGIGTEAF